The 27 T cell receptor beta chains presented below share a single source sample, sequenced in a study of Ad26.COV2.S vaccination and SARS-CoV-2 variants. The treatment denotes: around 19 received Ad26.COV2.S at low or high dose, single or two shots; roughly 5 received placebo; per-sample allocation not given. Day 63 following the first vaccine or placebo injection was when the samples were taken. Measured with immunoSEQ multiplex PCR; TCRdb has only the in-frame clones, and not every one. The data show about 460,000 clones, about 88% seen once. Source: peripheral blood, taken in a trial of Ad26.COV2.S vaccine versus placebo. Receptors originate from a person aged 18-60 years who received the Ad26.COV2.S COVID-19 vaccine or a placebo.

V and J are TRBV12-3 or TRBV12-4 and TRBJ2-2; unclear D gene. V was pared by 10 bases and J by 1 base, with 10 bases between. This CDR3 is 13 amino acids long. CDR3: CATREMNTGELFF. The CDR3 DNA reads TGTGCCACGCGTGAGATGAACACCGGGGAGCTGTTTTTT.

The chain links TRBV25-1 to TRBJ2-7; 7 nucleotides align to TRBD2. With V trimmed by 1 base and J by 3 bases, 15 bases remained unmatched. Germline CDR1 is MGHDK and CDR2 is SYGVNS. The length of the CDR3 is 18 residues. The CDR3 DNA reads TGTGCCAGCAGTGAATCCCCATCCTTTAGCGGGTACGTCTACGAGCAGTACTTC. Translation: CASSESPSFSGYVYEQYF.

The chain combines TRBV11-3 with TRBJ2-3; 8 bases are a match to TRBD2. The CDR3 has 15 residues. Trimming removed 4 bases from V and 1 base from J; junction bases left unmatched: 4. Germline V gene sequence: CDR1 SGHNT, CDR2 YENEEA. CDR3: CASSSGLVGTDTQYF. The CDR3 nucleotides are TGTGCCAGCAGCTCGGGACTAGTCGGCACAGATACGCAGTATTTT.

The chain recombines TRBV27 with TRBJ1-1, with a tentative D call TRBD1 (5 bases). Germline-derived CDR1 and CDR2 are MNHEY and SMNVEV (reference sequence). V gave up 1 base and J gave up 5 bases, with 14 bases separating them. The length of the CDR3 is 15 residues. The CDR3 is CASSLWSGGGTEAFF. The DNA for the CDR3 is TGTGCCAGCAGTTTATGGTCAGGCGGGGGGACTGAAGCTTTCTTT.

V is TRBV27 and J is TRBJ1-1, with a possible D match to TRBD1 (6 bases). The CDR3 totals 14 residues. Germline V lookup: CDR1 MNHEY, CDR2 SMNVEV (reference sequence). The CDR3 region has the DNA TGTGCTACCGGGAGGGGGGGCGCGGACACTGAAGCTTTCTTT. It is translated as CATGRGGADTEAFF.

The chain recombines TRBV18 with TRBJ2-1; tentatively, D is TRBD2 (6 bases). Between the trimmed V and J ends, which lost 3 bases and 9 bases, there was a span of 9 bases. Germline V lookup: CDR1 KGHSH, CDR2 LQKENI. This CDR3 comprises 12 residues. The CDR3 is CASSPWGVEQFF. CDR3 sequence (DNA): TGTGCCAGCTCACCGTGGGGGGTTGAGCAGTTCTTC.

J is TRBJ1-3 and V is TRBV9; 10 nucleotides match TRBD1. Germline trimming cut 4 bases from V and 0 bases from J; bases unmatched to any gene: 7. CDR3 size: 17 residues. Germline V gene sequence: CDR1 SGDLS, CDR2 YYNGEE. The CDR3 nucleotides read TGTGCCAGCAGCACCAGACGGGACAGGGGCTCTGGAAACACCATATATTTT. Its protein product is CASSTRRDRGSGNTIYF.

The chain recombines TRBV19 with TRBJ1-1, with D possibly being TRBD1 (5 bases). V dropped 9 bases and J dropped 1 base, with 18 bases sitting between them. Germline CDR1 is LNHDA and CDR2 is SQIVND (reference sequence). This CDR3 has 15 residues. CDR3 bases: TGTGCCAGCAAAAACAGGAGACCCACGAACACTGAAGCTTTCTTT. This sequence encodes CASKNRRPTNTEAFF.

This chain uses TRBV6-5 with TRBJ2-7; 7 positions agree with TRBD1. J gave up 7 bases and V 0 bases, and 6 bases lay outside the gene matches. CDR1 is MNHEY and CDR2 is SVGAGI in the germline V gene. The length of the CDR3 is 14 residues. The CDR3, as DNA: TGTGCCAGCAGTTACTCAACAGGGGTTGGAGAGCAGTACTTC. It translates to CASSYSTGVGEQYF.

The J gene is TRBJ2-1, the V gene TRBV5-4, with 8 nucleotides matching TRBD1. This CDR3 region has 15 residues. With V trimmed by 0 bases and J by 8 bases, 7 bases remained unmatched. Germline V gives CDR1 SGHNT, CDR2 YYREEE (reference sequence). The CDR3 DNA sequence: TGTGCCAGCAGCTTGGACTCCAGGGGGCTCGATGAGCAGTTCTTC. Its translation is CASSLDSRGLDEQFF.

This chain uses TRBV11-3 with TRBJ2-7, with TRBD2 as a possible D gene (6 bases). Germline loops: CDR1 SGHNT, CDR2 YENEEA. V was shortened by 5 bases and J by 0 bases, with 8 bases between the two germline ends. This CDR3 spans 13 amino acids. Written as DNA, the CDR3 is TGTGCCAGCAGCCGGGACTCCTCCTACGAGCAGTACTTC. This gives the protein CASSRDSSYEQYF.

To note about this clone: Other DNA sequences in the sample encode the same CDR3. CDR3 nucleotide sequence: TGTGCCAGCAGTTCGGGACAGTCCTCTGGAAACACCATATATTTT. Protein: CASSSGQSSGNTIYF. The V gene is TRBV28, the J gene TRBJ1-3, with 7 bases identical to TRBD1. Looked up from germline, CDR1 is MDHEN and CDR2 is SYDVKM. The V gene end was trimmed by 4 bases and the J gene end by 0 bases; junction bases not matched to a gene: 3. The CDR3 extends over 15 amino acids.

The chain links TRBV12-3 or TRBV12-4 to TRBJ1-6; 7 bases are a match to TRBD1. The CDR3 contains 13 residues. The V and J ends lost 5 bases and 8 bases, in that order; junction bases with no gene match: 3. The CDR3, as DNA: TGTGCCAGCAGTGACAGGGCTTATTCACCCCTCCACTTT. It translates to CASSDRAYSPLHF.

The chain has TRBV6-5 and TRBJ2-1; the match to TRBD2 covers 9 bases. Germline assignment: CDR1 MNHEY and CDR2 SVGAGI. V gave up 6 bases and J gave up 4 bases; unmatched junction bases: 7. This CDR3 is 15 amino acids long. This CDR3 reads CASRPSGGLYNEQFF. The DNA for the CDR3 is TGTGCCAGCAGGCCCAGCGGGGGGTTATACAATGAGCAGTTCTTC.

The gene calls are TRBV3-1 (or the pseudogene TRBV3-2) and TRBJ2-1; 12 bases align to TRBD2. The CDR3 has 16 amino acids. The germline gives CDR1 LGHDT, CDR2 YNNKEL (reference sequence). V was clipped by 1 base and J by 3 bases; unmatched bases: 1. CDR3 protein: CASSQATSGGYNEQFF. In DNA form, the CDR3 reads TGTGCCAGCAGCCAAGCGACTAGCGGGGGCTACAATGAGCAGTTCTTC.

V is TRBV7-2 and J is TRBJ2-3; D is uncertain. The CDR3 sequence is 12 residues long. Germline-derived CDR1 and CDR2 are SGHTA and FQGNSA. V gave up 5 bases and J gave up 2 bases, with 5 bases separating them. The CDR3 protein is CASSVNTDTQYF. CDR3 DNA: TGTGCCAGCAGCGTAAACACAGATACGCAGTATTTT.

The chain recombines TRBV7-2 with TRBJ2-7; 9 nucleotides align to TRBD1. Germline-derived CDR1 and CDR2 are SGHTA and FQGNSA. The CDR3 is made up of 19 amino acids. Trimming removed 1 base from V and 1 base from J; junction bases left unmatched: 14. CDR3: CASSLGPGTGGPSSYEQYF. The CDR3 DNA is TGTGCCAGCAGCTTAGGCCCCGGCACAGGGGGCCCCTCTTCCTACGAGCAGTACTTC.

The chain uses TRBV18 and TRBJ1-3, with no clear D. CDR3 length: 13 residues. V was clipped by 6 bases and J by 7 bases, with 13 bases between them. Germline CDR1 reads KGHSH; CDR2 reads LQKENI. The CDR3 DNA sequence: TGTGCCAGCTCCCAAGGGTCTGCGAACACCATATATTTT. Translating it yields CASSQGSANTIYF.

CDR3: CAWRSAGQGNNEQFF. The CDR3 DNA reads as TGTGCCTGGAGGTCCGCAGGACAGGGGAACAATGAGCAGTTCTTC. The chain combines TRBV30 with TRBJ2-1; 9 nucleotides line up with TRBD1. Losses at the gene ends were 3 bases for V and 5 bases for J; bases not matched to a gene: 8. The CDR3 spans 15 residues. Germline V gene sequence: CDR1 GTSNPN, CDR2 SVGIG (reference sequence).

This clone appeared a single time. The chain combines TRBV11-3 with TRBJ2-3, with 13 bases lining up with TRBD2. Per germline, CDR1 SGHNT and CDR2 YENEEA. The CDR3 spans 17 residues. V lost 5 bases to trimming and J lost 0 bases; unmatched junction nucleotides: 5. The CDR3 here is CASSLGLAGVSTDTQYF. The CDR3 DNA sequence: TGTGCCAGCAGCCTAGGACTAGCGGGAGTGAGCACAGATACGCAGTATTTT.

This chain uses TRBV18 with TRBJ1-4; tentative D call: TRBD1 (5 bases). Germline V gene lookup returns CDR1 KGHSH and CDR2 LQKENI. This CDR3 spans 14 amino acids. V was pared by 3 bases and J by 8 bases, with 13 bases between. In DNA, the CDR3 is TGTGCCAGCTCACCCACAGGCCTTCGAGAAAAACTGTTTTTT. Amino acid sequence: CASSPTGLREKLFF.

The chain is built from TRBV11-2 and TRBJ2-1, with a weak D call TRBD2 (6 bases). This CDR3 is 15 amino acids long. V gave up 1 base and J gave up 1 base, with 8 bases separating them. The germline gives CDR1 SGHAT, CDR2 FQNNGV. The CDR3 nucleotides are TGTGCCAGCAGCTTAGCGGGGACTTCCTACAATGAGCAGTTCTTC. Protein sequence: CASSLAGTSYNEQFF.

The chain joins TRBV30 to TRBJ2-7, with D unclear. V shed 3 bases and J shed 5 bases, with 11 bases lying between them. The CDR3 contains 12 residues. CDR1 and CDR2 from the germline V gene are GTSNPN and SVGIG (reference sequence). The CDR3 DNA follows: TGTGCCTGGAGAGGGAATGTCAACGAGCAGTACTTC. Protein product: CAWRGNVNEQYF.

This clone was counted a few times. V usage is TRBV5-1 and J usage is TRBJ2-1, with D possibly TRBD2 on 6 matching bases. This CDR3 spans 15 amino acids. Germline V lookup: CDR1 SGHRS, CDR2 YFSETQ. Trimming took 0 bases from V and 8 from J, leaving 15 bases between them. The CDR3 is CASSLGAVRDYEQFF. CDR3 nucleotides: TGCGCCAGCAGCTTGGGGGCAGTCAGGGACTATGAGCAGTTCTTC.

The rearrangement links TRBV30 to TRBJ1-1; 7 bases agree with TRBD1. The CDR3 consists of 14 residues. The trim removed 3 bases at V and 0 bases at J, leaving 4 bases unmatched. CDR1 GTSNPN and CDR2 SVGIG come from the germline V gene (reference sequence). CDR3 DNA: TGTGCCTGGAGGGGAGGACAGGTGAACACTGAAGCTTTCTTT. This sequence encodes CAWRGGQVNTEAFF.

This clone has only one observation. The CDR3 sequence is CASSESREGGNTEAFF. The CDR3, as DNA: TGTGCCAGCAGCGAATCCCGGGAGGGCGGGAACACTGAAGCTTTCTTT. This chain connects TRBV9 to TRBJ1-1; D unclear. Trimming took 3 bases from V and 1 from J, leaving 16 bases between them. Per the germline V gene, CDR1 is SGDLS and CDR2 is YYNGEE. This CDR3 has 16 residues.

This chain connects TRBV30 to TRBJ1-5; the match to TRBD1 covers 8 bases. Germline V CDR1 and CDR2: GTSNPN, SVGIG (reference sequence). The CDR3 has 14 residues. V lost 4 bases, J lost 6 bases, and 8 bases stayed unmatched. CDR3 in DNA: TGTGCCTGGACCGACGACAGGGGTCTTCAGCCCCAGCATTTT. Translation gives CAWTDDRGLQPQHF.